The source of this T cell receptor beta chain is a study of cytomegalovirus exposure and HLA in healthy donors. Study as a whole: An earlier analysis found 110 million or so unique TCR beta sequences from roughly 170 million T cells.

The CDR3 covers 12 residues. Germline V gene data show CDR1 as MNHEY and CDR2 as SMNVEV (reference sequence). Overall study results and limits: The authors later found most CMV-associated TCR beta chains appeared HLA-restricted. Across HLA loci, a later analysis found differing TCR association rates, with DRB1 most and HLA-C fewest.

Amplification used 60 Vbeta primers and 13 Jbeta primers. TCRdb's copy holds only in-frame clones and misses some; the assay was immunoSEQ multiplex PCR. The sample includes roughly 120,000 clones. Worth noting for this clone: Its specificity is unknown. At one of its ends the junction is not consistent with the germline gene, which may arise from a read error.

Sequences were obtained from PBMCs. The gene calls are TRBV27 and TRBJ2-7; 12 bases fit TRBD1. The sequence was obtained from a man between 18 and 35 years old in good health and CMV-seronegative. CDR3 bases: TGTGCCAGCAGTTCGGGACAGGGGGCGGCGGTCTTC. Translating it yields CASSSGQGAAVF.